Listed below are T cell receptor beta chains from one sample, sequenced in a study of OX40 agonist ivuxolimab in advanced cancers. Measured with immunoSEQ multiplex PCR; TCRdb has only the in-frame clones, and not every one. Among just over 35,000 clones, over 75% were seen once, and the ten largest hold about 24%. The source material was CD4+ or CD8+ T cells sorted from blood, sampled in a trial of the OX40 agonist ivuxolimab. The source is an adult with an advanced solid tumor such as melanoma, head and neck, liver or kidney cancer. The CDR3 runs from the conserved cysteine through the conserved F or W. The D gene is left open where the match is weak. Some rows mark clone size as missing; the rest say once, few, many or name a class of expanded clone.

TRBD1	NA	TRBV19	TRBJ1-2	TGTGCCAGCCGGAAACCGGGACAGCTTTTTAACTATGGCTACACCTTC	CASRKPGQLFNYGYTF
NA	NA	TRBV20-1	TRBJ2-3	TGCAGTGCCGCGAGGGATACGCAGTATTTT	CSAARDTQYF
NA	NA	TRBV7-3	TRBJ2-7	TGTGCCAGCAGCCCCGACAGTACCTACGAGCAGTACTTC	CASSPDSTYEQYF
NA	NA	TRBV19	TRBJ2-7	TGTGCCAGTAGTGACGGGGCAGCTGTCTACGAGCAGTACTTC	CASSDGAAVYEQYF
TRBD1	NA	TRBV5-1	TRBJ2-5	TGCGCCAGCAGCTCTGGACAGGGCCAAGAGACCCAGTACTTC	CASSSGQGQETQYF
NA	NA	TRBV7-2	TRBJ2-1	TGTGCCAGCAGCTTAGTGGGATTTGAGCAGTTCTTC	CASSLVGFEQFF
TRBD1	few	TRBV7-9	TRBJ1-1	TGTGCCAGCGGAAAACAGGGGGGGGTCACTGAAGCTTTCTTT	CASGKQGGVTEAFF
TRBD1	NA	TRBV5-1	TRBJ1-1	TGCGCCAGCACCCTGGGGGACAGGGGGCAAAGTGGGGCTTTCTTT	CASTLGDRGQSGAFF
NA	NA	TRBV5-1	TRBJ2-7	TGCGCCAGCAGCTTGGGAGCAGGGCTACGGTACGAGCAGTACTTC	CASSLGAGLRYEQYF
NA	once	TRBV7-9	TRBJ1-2	TGTGCCAGCAGCTTACTGGGCTTTTACACCTTC	CASSLLGFYTF
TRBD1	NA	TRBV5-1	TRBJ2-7	TGCGCCAGCAGCTCGATTGCAGGGGGACCGGGCGAGCAGTACTTC	CASSSIAGGPGEQYF
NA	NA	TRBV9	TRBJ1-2	TGTGCCAGCAGCCCCGACCCCAGGGGAAACTATGGCTACACCTTC	CASSPDPRGNYGYTF
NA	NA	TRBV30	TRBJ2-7	TGTGCCTGGAGCGTTTCCCGGACCTCCTACGAGCAGTACTTC	CAWSVSRTSYEQYF
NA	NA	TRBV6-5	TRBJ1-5	TGTGCCAGCAGCCGACTCGCGGATCAGCCCCAGCATTTT	CASSRLADQPQHF
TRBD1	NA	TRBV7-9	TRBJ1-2	TGTGCCTCACACTATCAGGGGGCGCTGGGCTACACCTTC	CASHYQGALGYTF
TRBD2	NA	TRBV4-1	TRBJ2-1	TGCGCCAGCAGCCCCCAAAATCTAGCGGGGGGGCCTGGTGAGCAGTTCTTC	CASSPQNLAGGPGEQFF
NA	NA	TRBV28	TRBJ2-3	TGTGCCAGCAGCCCCGGTAGGGATCCGTATTTT	CASSPGRDPYF
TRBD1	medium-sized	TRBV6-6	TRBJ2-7	TGTGCCAGCAGCGCATCGGACAGGTTCTACGAGCAGTACTTC	CASSASDRFYEQYF
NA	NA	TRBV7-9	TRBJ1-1	TGTGCCAGCAGCTTGCAGCGGAACACTGAAGCTTTCTTT	CASSLQRNTEAFF
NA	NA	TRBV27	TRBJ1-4	TGTGCCAGCAGTTTAGAGGGAGAGGAAAAACTGTTTTTT	CASSLEGEEKLFF
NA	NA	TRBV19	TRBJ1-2	TGTGCCAGTAACCGTGACACGAGTGGCTACACCTTC	CASNRDTSGYTF
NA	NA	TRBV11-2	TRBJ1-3	TGTGCCAGCAGTAGGGATGGAAGCTCTGGAAACACCATATATTTT	CASSRDGSSGNTIYF
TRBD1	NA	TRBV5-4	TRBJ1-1	TGTGCCAGCAGCTCATTCACAGGGGCCACTGAAGCTTTCTTT	CASSSFTGATEAFF
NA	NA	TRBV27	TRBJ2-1	TGTGCCATCACTACCGGGGAGAATGAGCAGTTCTTC	CAITTGENEQFF
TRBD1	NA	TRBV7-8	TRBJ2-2	TGTGCCAGCAGCTTTAGGGACAGGTTGGCCGGGGAGCTGTTTTTT	CASSFRDRLAGELFF
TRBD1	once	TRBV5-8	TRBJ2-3	TGTGCCAGCAGCCTCGGGACAGGGAAGAGCACAGATACGCAGTATTTT	CASSLGTGKSTDTQYF
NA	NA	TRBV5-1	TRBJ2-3	TGCGCCAGCAGCTCCCCCTCAACGATTACAGATACGCAGTATTTT	CASSSPSTITDTQYF
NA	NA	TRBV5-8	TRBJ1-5	TGTGCCAGCAGCTTGCAGACCCAGCCCCAGCATTTT	CASSLQTQPQHF
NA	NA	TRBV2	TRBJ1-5	TGTGCCAGCAGAAGACCAGCGCGCAATCAGCCCCAGCATTTT	CASRRPARNQPQHF
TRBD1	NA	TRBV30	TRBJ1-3	TGTGCCTGGGGGCCGGGACAGGGTTTCAACACCATATATTTT	CAWGPGQGFNTIYF
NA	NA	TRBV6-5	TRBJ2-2	TGTGCCGTACAGCCGTCGAACACCGGGGAGCTGTTTTTT	CAVQPSNTGELFF
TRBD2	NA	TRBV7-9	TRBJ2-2	TGTGCCAGCAGCTACCCGGGACTAGCCGACACCGGGGAGCTGTTTTTT	CASSYPGLADTGELFF
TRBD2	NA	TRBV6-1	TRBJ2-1	TGTGCCAGCATACCTAGCGGGGGGCCATACAATGAGCAGTTCTTC	CASIPSGGPYNEQFF
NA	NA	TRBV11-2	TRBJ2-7	TGTGCCAGCAGCACCGGGACAAATTACGAGCAGTACTTC	CASSTGTNYEQYF
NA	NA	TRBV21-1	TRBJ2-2	TGTGCCAGCAGCAACCACCGAGGACAGGGACGCACCGGGGAGCTGTTTTTT	CASSNHRGQGRTGELFF
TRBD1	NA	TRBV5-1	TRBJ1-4	TGCGCCAGCAGCTTGGGGACAGGGGGCAGGTTGACTAATGAAAAACTGTTTTTT	CASSLGTGGRLTNEKLFF
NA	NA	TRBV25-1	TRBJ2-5	TGTGCCAGCAGTGACCCCGAGCCCCGGCAAGAGACCCAGTACTTC	CASSDPEPRQETQYF
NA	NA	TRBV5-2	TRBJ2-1	TGTGCCAGCAGCCTTGGACGGGATTCTTACAATGAGCAGTTCTTC	CASSLGRDSYNEQFF
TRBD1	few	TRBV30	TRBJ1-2	TGTGCCTGGAGTGGACAGGGCCACTATGGCTACACCTTC	CAWSGQGHYGYTF
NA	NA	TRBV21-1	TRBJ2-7	TGTGCCAGCAGCCCATGGAGGGTTTTTTACGAGCAGTACTTC	CASSPWRVFYEQYF
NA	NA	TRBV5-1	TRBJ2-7	TGCGCCAGCAGCTTACGGGGGCCAGCTTTAGACGAGCAGTACTTC	CASSLRGPALDEQYF
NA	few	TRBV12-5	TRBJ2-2	TGTGCTAGTAGGGACACGAACACCGGGGAGCTGTTTTTT	CASRDTNTGELFF
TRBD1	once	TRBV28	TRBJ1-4	TGTGCCAGCAGTTTCTTAAGGGGGCATGAAAAACTGTTTTTT	CASSFLRGHEKLFF
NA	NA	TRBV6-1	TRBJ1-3	TGTGCCAGCAATCCCTCTGGAAACACCATATATTTT	CASNPSGNTIYF
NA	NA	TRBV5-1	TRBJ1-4	TGCGCCAGCAGCATCAACGCAGGCGGGGTTAATGAAAAACTGTTTTTT	CASSINAGGVNEKLFF